The clone carrying this T cell receptor (beta chain) was found once. Per the authors' pipeline: Counts of nucleated cells, estimated from reference gene primer amplification, were obtained. Assay: immunoSEQ multiplex PCR; the TCRdb copy retains only in-frame clones and omits some. V, J and clone size reflect that table, while D and trimming were determined from the DNA. The sample includes 250,000 to 350,000 clones, approximately 86% of them seen just once. This CDR3 region has 18 residues. Germline values: CDR1 MDHEN, CDR2 SYDVKM. V was shortened by 3 bases and J by 0 bases, with 18 bases between the two germline ends. The sample originates from a study of blood T cell repertoires in COVID-19. Overall study context: The origin of the acute and convalescent COVID-19 samples was the United States, Italy and Spain. Sources were T cells, B-cell-depleted T cells, or PBMCs; the material itself was cDNA or gDNA.

This sequence was found in a woman aged 45-60 years who had recovered from COVID-19. Sequenced input: peripheral blood. The genes are TRBV28 and TRBJ1-3; no clear D gene. The CDR3 DNA is TGTGCCAGCAGTTTTTCTCCAGGTGCGACCTACTCTGGAAACACCATATATTTT. Its translation is CASSFSPGATYSGNTIYF.